This T cell receptor (beta chain) was captured by sequencing in a study of shared clonotypes between healthy human individuals. Trimming at V came to 5 bases and at J to 0 bases, leaving 5 bases not matched to a gene. The V gene's germline CDR1 is SGHVS and CDR2 FNYEAQ. The CDR3 runs 16 residues. Clones were sequenced by immunoSEQ multiplex PCR, and TCRdb holds only the in-frame ones, with some missing. The profile covers around 2.1 million clones, with approximately 94% appearing a single time and roughly 0.13% taken by the ten largest. The specimen sequenced was naive CD4+ T cells sorted from blood. Noted subset: CD45RA+ positively selected. The J gene is TRBJ2-1, the V gene TRBV7-6; 9 bases map to TRBD2. The clonotype comes from a man aged 18 to 30 in good health. CDR3 DNA sequence: TGTGCCAGCAGCCGCGGGGGGGCGAGCTCCTACAATGAGCAGTTCTTC. This sequence encodes CASSRGGASSYNEQFF.